What follows are 14 T cell receptor beta chains derived from one specimen sequenced in a study of blood T cells in healthy people across ages. Sample-barcoded 5' priming and a J-beta primer mix drove a second PCR of roughly 6 to 12 cycles. Using its own MiXCR run on the 5' RACE reads, TCRdb lists one record per CDR3 protein. Of roughly 650,000 distinct CDR3 sequences detected, about 32% appear once; the ten largest clones hold 15%. The sample taken for sequencing was blood. All receptors derive from a woman at least 80 years old in good health.

This clonotype was counted only a few times. This chain uses TRBV7-9 with TRBJ1-1, with TRBD1 as a possible D gene (5 bases). The CDR3 has 13 amino acids. Trimming left V 5 bases short and J 1 base short, with 8 bases between. The germline gives CDR1 SEHNR, CDR2 FQNEAQ (reference sequence). Here the CDR3 reads CASSTTGNTEAFF. The CDR3, as DNA: TGTGCCAGCAGCACAACAGGGAACACTGAAGCTTTCTTT.

The rearrangement joins TRBV2 to TRBJ1-1; perhaps TRBD1 as D (5 bases). The CDR3 extends over 13 amino acids. V was shortened by 1 base and J by 5 bases, with 8 bases between the two germline ends. Germline-derived CDR1 and CDR2 are SNHLY and FYNNEI. The CDR3 DNA follows: TGTGCCAGCAGTGAAGACAGGAGGACTGAAGCTTTCTTT. Amino acids: CASSEDRRTEAFF. Looking up the rest from reference TRBV2 and TRBJ1-1 gives the full variable domain: EPEVTQTPSHQVTQMGQEVILRCVPISNHLYFYWYRQILGQKVEFLVSFYNNEISEKSEIFDDQFSVERPDGSNFTLKIRSTKLEDSAMYFCASSEDRRTEAFFGQGTRLTVV.

This chain links TRBV5-1 with TRBJ2-3, with 10 bases fitting TRBD1. The germline V gene has CDR1 SGHRS and CDR2 YFSETQ. V dropped 2 bases and J dropped 6; count of bases not matched to a gene: 6. This CDR3 is built from 15 residues. This CDR3 reads CASSFLGQGRDTQYF. The CDR3 nucleotides read TGCGCCAGCAGCTTCCTGGGACAGGGGAGGGATACGCAGTATTTT.

This clonotype occurred many times. The chain recombines TRBV11-3 with TRBJ2-7; TRBD1 aligns across 8 bases. The CDR3 length is 14 residues. CDR1 is SGHNT, CDR2 YENEEA, per germline. Losses at the gene ends were 3 bases for V and 4 bases for J; bases not matched to a gene: 5. The CDR3: CASSFRGRGYEQYF. The CDR3 DNA reads as TGTGCCAGCAGCTTCAGGGGGCGCGGGTACGAGCAGTACTTC.

The chain carries TRBV3-1 and TRBJ1-1; possibly TRBD1 for D (5 bases). V lost 0 bases and J 4 bases, leaving 18 bases between the germline ends. Germline values: CDR1 LGHDT, CDR2 YNNKEL (reference sequence). This CDR3 contains 17 residues. The CDR3 DNA reads as TGTGCCAGCAGCCAAGATCTTTGGGGGGGTGCGGGCACTGAAGCTTTCTTT. Translated: CASSQDLWGGAGTEAFF.

This clonotype was recorded a few times. V and J are TRBV5-6 and TRBJ1-2; D unresolved. Germline-derived CDR1 and CDR2 are SGHDT and YYEEEE. The CDR3 has 13 amino acids. V was pared by 0 bases and J by 4 bases, with 7 bases between. The CDR3 DNA reads TGTGCCAGCAGCTTGGCAAAGCTCTATGGCTACACCTTC. This translates into CASSLAKLYGYTF.

Ten or more counts support this clonotype. The chain links TRBV20-1 to TRBJ2-3; D gene ambiguous. Per the germline V gene, CDR1 is DFQATT and CDR2 is SNEGSKA (reference sequence). The CDR3 length is 11 residues. CDR3 protein: CSCHRTDTQYF. The CDR3, as DNA: TGCAGCTGCCATCGCACAGATACGCAGTATTTT.

Turning to this clonotype: A read error is possible here, since a much larger clone lies one base away. The genes are TRBV4-3 and TRBJ1-2; D is possibly TRBD1 (6 bases). The CDR3 spans 15 residues. With 4 bases removed from V and 4 bases from J, the gap between germline ends came to 16 bases. Germline lookup yields CDR1 LGHNA and CDR2 YSLEER. The CDR3 protein is CASSRAWGAGYGYTF. In DNA form, the CDR3 reads TGCGCCAGCAGCCGAGCGTGGGGGGCTGGCTATGGCTACACCTTC.

This clonotype was seen a few times. This chain joins TRBV7-2 and TRBJ1-6, with no clear D. Trimming left V 1 base short and J 10 bases short, with 5 bases between. The CDR3 runs 12 residues. Germline V gene data show CDR1 as SGHTA and CDR2 as FQGNSA. This CDR3 reads CASSLEYSPLHF. DNA of the CDR3: TGTGCCAGCAGCTTAGAATACTCACCCCTCCACTTT.

This clonotype showed up many times. The chain links TRBV7-2 to TRBJ2-5, with D perhaps matching TRBD2 (5 bases). Germline CDR1 is SGHTA and CDR2 is FQGNSA. The CDR3 loop spans 14 amino acids. Trimming took off 5 bases at V and 2 bases at J, with 12 bases between the two ends. CDR3 DNA sequence: TGTGCCAGCAGCCAAGGAGGCAGGCAAGAGACCCAGTACTTC. The encoded protein is CASSQGGRQETQYF.

V usage is TRBV10-3 and J usage is TRBJ2-2; tentative D call: TRBD2 (7 bases). The CDR3 is 16 residues long. In germline, CDR1 is ENHRY, CDR2 SYGVKD. Trimming shortened V by 4 bases and J by 1 base, and 13 bases separated the two germline ends. CDR3 DNA sequence: TGTGCCATCAGTGCTGGGGGGGGCCTGAACACCGGGGAGCTGTTTTTT. It codes for CAISAGGGLNTGELFF.

This sequence joins TRBV20-1 and TRBJ2-5, with TRBD2 matching over 11 bases. The V and J ends lost 0 bases and 4 bases, in that order; junction bases with no gene match: 13. This CDR3 has 18 amino acids. Looked up from germline, CDR1 is DFQATT and CDR2 is SNEGSKA (reference sequence). The DNA of the CDR3 is TGCAGTGCTAGAGATCCCCTCGATAGCGGGGGGGCTAGAGAGACCCAGTACTTC. It yields the protein CSARDPLDSGGARETQYF.

The chain recombines TRBV3-1 with TRBJ2-4, with a possible D match to TRBD1 (5 bases). CDR3 size: 15 residues. Trimming left V 3 bases short and J 0 bases short, with 9 bases between. Germline values: CDR1 LGHDT, CDR2 YNNKEL (reference sequence). CDR3 DNA sequence: TGTGCCAGCAGCCACAGGGTCGAAGCCAAAAACATTCAGTACTTC. Translated, it gives CASSHRVEAKNIQYF.

This clonotype has ten or more counts. This chain joins TRBV20-1 and TRBJ2-7; TRBD1 might be the D (6 bases). V gave up 2 bases and J gave up 0 bases, with 14 bases separating them. The CDR3 is made up of 15 amino acids. Germline V CDR1 and CDR2: DFQATT, SNEGSKA (reference sequence). CDR3 coding DNA: TGCAGTGCTAGAACCTTGGACAGATTCTCCTACGAGCAGTACTTC. This sequence encodes CSARTLDRFSYEQYF.